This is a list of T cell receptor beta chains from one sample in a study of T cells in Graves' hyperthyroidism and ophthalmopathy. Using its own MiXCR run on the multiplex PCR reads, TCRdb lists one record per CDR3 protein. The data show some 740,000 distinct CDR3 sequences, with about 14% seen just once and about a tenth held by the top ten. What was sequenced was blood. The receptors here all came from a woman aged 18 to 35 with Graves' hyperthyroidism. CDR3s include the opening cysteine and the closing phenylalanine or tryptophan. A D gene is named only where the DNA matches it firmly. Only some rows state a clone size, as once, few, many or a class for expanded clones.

cdr3_aa: CASHPSAVDNEQFF; cdr3_nt: TGTGCCAGCCACCCCTCAGCGGTAGACAATGAGCAGTTCTTC; j_call: TRBJ2-1; v_call: TRBV12-3/TRBV12-4; clone_size: many; d_call: -
cdr3_aa: CASSFQDTQYF; cdr3_nt: TGTGCCAGCAGCTTCCAAGATACGCAGTATTTT; j_call: TRBJ2-3; v_call: TRBV13; clone_size: few; d_call: -
cdr3_aa: CASSLSRAGEQFF; cdr3_nt: TGTGCTAGCAGCTTAAGTAGGGCGGGTGAGCAGTTCTTC; j_call: TRBJ2-1; v_call: TRBV7-7; clone_size: few; d_call: -
cdr3_aa: CASSPPSVEQYF; cdr3_nt: TGTGCCAGCAGCCCCCCCTCCGTCGAGCAGTACTTC; j_call: TRBJ2-7; v_call: TRBV11-2; clone_size: many; d_call: -
cdr3_aa: CASSLVPDTEAFF; cdr3_nt: TGCGCCAGCAGCTTGGTGCCAGACACTGAAGCTTTCTTT; j_call: TRBJ1-1; v_call: TRBV5-1; clone_size: many; d_call: -
cdr3_aa: CASSNRTVGNQPQHF; cdr3_nt: TGTGCCAGCAGCAATCGGACAGTGGGCAATCAGCCCCAGCATTTT; j_call: TRBJ1-5; v_call: TRBV7-2; clone_size: many; d_call: -
cdr3_aa: CASSPGTQQFF; cdr3_nt: TGTGCCAGCAGTCCGGGGACCCAGCAGTTCTTC; j_call: TRBJ2-1; v_call: TRBV6-2/TRBV6-3; clone_size: -; d_call: -
cdr3_aa: CASSVSDMRNIQYF; cdr3_nt: TGTGCCAGCAGCGTATCCGATATGAGGAACATTCAGTACTTC; j_call: TRBJ2-4; v_call: TRBV9; clone_size: -; d_call: -
cdr3_aa: CASSGDSLHNSNQPQHF; cdr3_nt: TGTGCCAGCAGTGGGGACAGCCTCCACAATAGCAATCAGCCCCAGCATTTT; j_call: TRBJ1-5; v_call: TRBV2; clone_size: many; d_call: TRBD1
cdr3_aa: CASSYTLETLEKDNEQFF; cdr3_nt: TGTGCCAGCAGCTATACCCTCGAAACCTTAGAGAAGGACAATGAGCAGTTCTTC; j_call: TRBJ2-1; v_call: TRBV13; clone_size: many; d_call: -
cdr3_aa: CASSPLRGGSTSYNEQFF; cdr3_nt: TGCGCCAGCAGCCCCTTAAGGGGCGGGAGCACCTCCTACAATGAGCAGTTCTTC; j_call: TRBJ2-1; v_call: TRBV4-1; clone_size: many; d_call: TRBD2
cdr3_aa: CAHQFSPAEGPQYF; cdr3_nt: TGTGCCCATCAGTTTAGCCCAGCAGAAGGGCCCCAGTACTTC; j_call: TRBJ2-5; v_call: TRBV2; clone_size: many; d_call: -
cdr3_aa: CASSYGQGENSPLHF; cdr3_nt: TGTGCCAGCAGTTACGGGCAGGGGGAAAATTCACCCCTCCACTTT; j_call: TRBJ1-6; v_call: TRBV6-1; clone_size: few; d_call: TRBD1
cdr3_aa: CSVAWTTTYNEQFF; cdr3_nt: TGCAGCGTCGCCTGGACTACCACCTACAATGAGCAGTTCTTC; j_call: TRBJ2-1; v_call: TRBV29-1; clone_size: few; d_call: -
cdr3_aa: CASSQLEGSNQPQHF; cdr3_nt: TGCGCCAGCAGCCAGCTCGAGGGTAGCAATCAGCCCCAGCATTTT; j_call: TRBJ1-5; v_call: TRBV4-1; clone_size: few; d_call: -
cdr3_aa: CASSLTVSGNTIYF; cdr3_nt: TGTGCCAGCAGCCTGACAGTCTCTGGAAACACCATATATTTT; j_call: TRBJ1-3; v_call: TRBV9; clone_size: -; d_call: -
cdr3_aa: CASSLDSLSNSPLHF; cdr3_nt: TGTGCCAGCAGCTTAGACAGCCTCTCTAATTCACCCCTCCACTTT; j_call: TRBJ1-6; v_call: TRBV11-3; clone_size: many; d_call: -
cdr3_aa: CASSHTYRTDQYEQYF; cdr3_nt: TGTGCCAGCAGCCATACTTACCGGACAGATCAATACGAGCAGTACTTC; j_call: TRBJ2-7; v_call: TRBV12-3/TRBV12-4; clone_size: few; d_call: -
cdr3_aa: CASSWTGAEQYF; cdr3_nt: TGTGCCAGCAGCTGGACAGGGGCCGAGCAGTACTTC; j_call: TRBJ2-7; v_call: TRBV11-1; clone_size: many; d_call: TRBD1
cdr3_aa: CASSLGDRATKNIQYF; cdr3_nt: TGTGCCAGCAGCTTAGGGGACAGGGCAACCAAAAACATTCAGTACTTC; j_call: TRBJ2-4; v_call: TRBV7-2; clone_size: many; d_call: TRBD1
cdr3_aa: CASSATGTDTGELFF; cdr3_nt: TGTGCCAGCAGCGCAACCGGGACAGACACCGGGGAGCTGTTTTTT; j_call: TRBJ2-2; v_call: TRBV7-2; clone_size: few; d_call: TRBD1
cdr3_aa: CASRPGRPTPYGYTF; cdr3_nt: TGTGCCAGCAGACCTGGACGACCTACCCCCTATGGCTACACCTTC; j_call: TRBJ1-2; v_call: TRBV28; clone_size: -; d_call: -
cdr3_aa: CASSQELGTGSETQYF; cdr3_nt: TGTGCCAGCAGCCAAGAACTTGGGACAGGGTCGGAGACCCAGTACTTC; j_call: TRBJ2-5; v_call: TRBV3-1; clone_size: few; d_call: TRBD1
cdr3_aa: CASSFFLPAGANVLTF; cdr3_nt: TGTGCCAGCAGTTTCTTCCTGCCGGCTGGGGCCAACGTCCTGACTTTC; j_call: TRBJ2-6; v_call: TRBV28; clone_size: many; d_call: -
cdr3_aa: CSAPTSGYEQFF; cdr3_nt: TGCAGTGCCCCGACTAGTGGCTATGAGCAGTTCTTC; j_call: TRBJ2-1; v_call: TRBV20-1; clone_size: many; d_call: -
cdr3_aa: CSVSRSYGYTF; cdr3_nt: TGCAGCGTTAGCCGAAGCTATGGCTACACCTTC; j_call: TRBJ1-2; v_call: TRBV29-1; clone_size: -; d_call: -
cdr3_aa: CSANPGTGRTEAFF; cdr3_nt: TGCAGTGCTAACCCCGGGACAGGAAGGACTGAAGCTTTCTTT; j_call: TRBJ1-1; v_call: TRBV20-1; clone_size: -; d_call: TRBD1
cdr3_aa: CATVDRAAGANVLTF; cdr3_nt: TGTGCCACCGTTGACAGGGCGGCCGGGGCCAACGTCCTGACTTTC; j_call: TRBJ2-6; v_call: TRBV15; clone_size: -; d_call: TRBD1
cdr3_aa: CASSWGASGSSEQFF; cdr3_nt: TGTGCCAGCAGCTGGGGGGCTAGCGGGAGCTCTGAGCAGTTCTTC; j_call: TRBJ2-1; v_call: TRBV7-2; clone_size: many; d_call: TRBD2
cdr3_aa: CAISEGYEQYF; cdr3_nt: TGTGCCATCAGTGAGGGGTACGAGCAGTACTTC; j_call: TRBJ2-7; v_call: TRBV10-3; clone_size: many; d_call: -
cdr3_aa: CASISGIGFTEAFF; cdr3_nt: TGTGCCAGCATCTCCGGGATAGGTTTCACTGAAGCTTTCTTT; j_call: TRBJ1-1; v_call: TRBV27; clone_size: many; d_call: -
cdr3_aa: CASSAHRGKNTEAFF; cdr3_nt: TGTGCCAGCAGCGCCCACAGGGGGAAGAACACTGAAGCTTTCTTT; j_call: TRBJ1-1; v_call: TRBV7-8; clone_size: few; d_call: TRBD1
cdr3_aa: CASGNQGTGVYEQYF; cdr3_nt: TGTGCCAGCGGAAACCAGGGGACAGGGGTTTACGAGCAGTACTTC; j_call: TRBJ2-7; v_call: TRBV6-1; clone_size: -; d_call: TRBD1
cdr3_aa: CAWGKGIAGYTF; cdr3_nt: TGTGCCTGGGGCAAGGGGATTGCTGGCTACACCTTC; j_call: TRBJ1-2; v_call: TRBV30; clone_size: many; d_call: -
cdr3_aa: CASGPINEKLFF; cdr3_nt: TGTGCCTCAGGGCCGATTAATGAAAAACTGTTTTTT; j_call: TRBJ1-4; v_call: TRBV30; clone_size: -; d_call: -
cdr3_aa: CASSGGPTQPQHF; cdr3_nt: TGTGCCAGCAGTGGGGGCCCCACTCAGCCCCAGCATTTT; j_call: TRBJ1-5; v_call: TRBV2; clone_size: few; d_call: -
cdr3_aa: CASSFRSGQETQYF; cdr3_nt: TGTGCCAGCAGCTTTCGTAGCGGCCAAGAGACCCAGTACTTC; j_call: TRBJ2-5; v_call: TRBV7-2; clone_size: many; d_call: -
cdr3_aa: CASSTDGAYEQYF; cdr3_nt: TGTGCCAGCAGTACGGACGGAGCCTACGAGCAGTACTTC; j_call: TRBJ2-7; v_call: TRBV6-1; clone_size: -; d_call: -
cdr3_aa: CASSDWPRGLVGELFF; cdr3_nt: TGTGCCAGCAGTGATTGGCCGCGTGGTCTGGTCGGGGAGCTGTTTTTT; j_call: TRBJ2-2; v_call: TRBV6-1; clone_size: -; d_call: -
cdr3_aa: CSARDSGGLNTEAFF; cdr3_nt: TGCAGTGCTAGAGATAGCGGGGGGCTGAACACTGAAGCTTTCTTT; j_call: TRBJ1-1; v_call: TRBV20-1; clone_size: many; d_call: -
cdr3_aa: CASSEEGYGGLNTEAFF; cdr3_nt: TGCGCCAGCAGTGAGGAAGGGTACGGCGGTTTGAACACTGAAGCTTTCTTT; j_call: TRBJ1-1; v_call: TRBV10-2; clone_size: -; d_call: -
cdr3_aa: CSVVGRDRAYEQYF; cdr3_nt: TGCAGCGTTGTCGGACGGGACAGAGCCTACGAGCAGTACTTC; j_call: TRBJ2-7; v_call: TRBV29-1; clone_size: -; d_call: TRBD1
cdr3_aa: CASSLDGRKQYF; cdr3_nt: TGTGCCAGCAGTTTAGACGGGAGGAAGCAGTATTTT; j_call: TRBJ2-3; v_call: TRBV27; clone_size: -; d_call: TRBD2
cdr3_aa: CASISLRVNSGNTIYF; cdr3_nt: TGTGCCAGCATTTCCCTGCGAGTGAACTCTGGAAACACCATATATTTT; j_call: TRBJ1-3; v_call: TRBV28; clone_size: few; d_call: -
cdr3_aa: CASSWGLGREEGNEQYF; cdr3_nt: TGTGCCAGCAGCTGGGGGCTAGGGAGGGAGGAAGGAAACGAGCAGTACTTC; j_call: TRBJ2-7; v_call: TRBV5-4; clone_size: -; d_call: -
cdr3_aa: CASSEDTPQETQYF; cdr3_nt: TGTGCCAGCAGCGAGGACACTCCACAAGAGACCCAGTACTTC; j_call: TRBJ2-5; v_call: TRBV7-8; clone_size: many; d_call: -
cdr3_aa: CASSNSGRSTDTQYF; cdr3_nt: TGTGCCAGCAGCAATAGCGGGAGAAGCACAGATACGCAGTATTTT; j_call: TRBJ2-3; v_call: TRBV6-1; clone_size: many; d_call: TRBD2
cdr3_aa: CASSYSYGKKETQYF; cdr3_nt: TGTGCCAGCAGTTACAGCTATGGGAAGAAAGAGACCCAGTACTTC; j_call: TRBJ2-5; v_call: TRBV6-2/TRBV6-3; clone_size: few; d_call: -
cdr3_aa: CASSSHGYSYEQYF; cdr3_nt: TGTGCCAGCAGCTCCCACGGGTACAGCTACGAGCAGTACTTC; j_call: TRBJ2-7; v_call: TRBV7-8; clone_size: many; d_call: -
cdr3_aa: CASSLSGVRGRWTQYF; cdr3_nt: TGTGCCAGCAGTTTATCCGGGGTACGGGGACGGTGGACCCAGTACTTC; j_call: TRBJ2-5; v_call: TRBV28; clone_size: many; d_call: -
cdr3_aa: CASSAGDSYEQYF; cdr3_nt: TGTGCCAGCAGCGCGGGTGACTCCTACGAGCAGTACTTC; j_call: TRBJ2-7; v_call: TRBV9; clone_size: few; d_call: -
cdr3_aa: CASSRGDEQFF; cdr3_nt: TGTGCCAGCAGTCGGGGGGATGAGCAGTTCTTC; j_call: TRBJ2-1; v_call: TRBV28; clone_size: many; d_call: TRBD2
cdr3_aa: CSGSDRRETQYF; cdr3_nt: TGCAGTGGATCAGATCGGCGAGAGACCCAGTACTTC; j_call: TRBJ2-5; v_call: TRBV20-1; clone_size: few; d_call: -
cdr3_aa: CASSSGEGGTNEKLFF; cdr3_nt: TGTGCCAGCAGCTCCGGGGAGGGGGGAACTAATGAAAAACTGTTTTTT; j_call: TRBJ1-4; v_call: TRBV7-9; clone_size: -; d_call: -
cdr3_aa: CASSPPTEITDTQYF; cdr3_nt: TGTGCCAGCTCACCACCGACGGAGATAACAGATACGCAGTATTTT; j_call: TRBJ2-3; v_call: TRBV18; clone_size: few; d_call: -
cdr3_aa: CASRFPVAGGPSYNEQFF; cdr3_nt: TGTGCCAGCAGATTTCCGGTAGCGGGAGGGCCCTCCTACAATGAGCAGTTCTTC; j_call: TRBJ2-1; v_call: TRBV2; clone_size: many; d_call: TRBD2
cdr3_aa: CASSYTGLSTDTQYF; cdr3_nt: TGTGCCAGCAGTTACACGGGGCTCAGCACAGATACGCAGTATTTT; j_call: TRBJ2-3; v_call: TRBV6-2/TRBV6-3; clone_size: many; d_call: -